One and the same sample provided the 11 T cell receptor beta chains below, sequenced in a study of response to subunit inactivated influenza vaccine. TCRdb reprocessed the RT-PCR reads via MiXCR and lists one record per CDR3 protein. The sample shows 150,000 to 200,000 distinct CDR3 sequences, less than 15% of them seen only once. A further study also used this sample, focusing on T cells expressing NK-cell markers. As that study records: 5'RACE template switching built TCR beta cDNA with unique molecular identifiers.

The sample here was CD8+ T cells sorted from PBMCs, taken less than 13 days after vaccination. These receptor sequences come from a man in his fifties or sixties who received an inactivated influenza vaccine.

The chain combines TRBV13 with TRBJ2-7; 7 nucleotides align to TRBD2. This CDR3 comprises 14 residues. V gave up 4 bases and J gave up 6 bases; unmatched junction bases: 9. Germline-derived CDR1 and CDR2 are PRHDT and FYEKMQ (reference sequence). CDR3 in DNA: TGTGCCAGCAGCTCGACAGCGGGATGGTCCGAGCAGTACTTC. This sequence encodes CASSSTAGWSEQYF.

This CDR3 reads CASSYSMGGSYNEQFF. CDR3 coding DNA: TGTGCCAGCAGTTACTCGATGGGCGGGAGTTACAATGAGCAGTTCTTC. The chain is built from TRBV6-2 or TRBV6-3 and TRBJ2-1; 7 nucleotides match TRBD2. V lost 0 bases and J lost 4; bases outside the gene matches: 6. CDR1 is MNHEY, CDR2 SVGEGT, per germline. The CDR3 consists of 16 residues.

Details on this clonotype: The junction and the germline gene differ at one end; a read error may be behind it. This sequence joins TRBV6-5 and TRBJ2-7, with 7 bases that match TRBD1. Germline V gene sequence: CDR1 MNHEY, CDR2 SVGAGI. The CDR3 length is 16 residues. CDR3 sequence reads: CASSYLSGGGSYEQYF. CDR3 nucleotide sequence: TGTGCCAGCAGCTACTTATCAGGGGGTGGGTCCTACGAGCAGTACTTC.

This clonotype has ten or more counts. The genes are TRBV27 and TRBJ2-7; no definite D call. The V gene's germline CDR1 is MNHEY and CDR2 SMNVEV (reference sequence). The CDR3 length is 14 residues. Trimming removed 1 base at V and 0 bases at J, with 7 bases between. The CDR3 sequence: CASSLYRNSYEQYF. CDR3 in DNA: TGTGCCAGCAGTTTATATAGAAACTCCTACGAGCAGTACTTC.

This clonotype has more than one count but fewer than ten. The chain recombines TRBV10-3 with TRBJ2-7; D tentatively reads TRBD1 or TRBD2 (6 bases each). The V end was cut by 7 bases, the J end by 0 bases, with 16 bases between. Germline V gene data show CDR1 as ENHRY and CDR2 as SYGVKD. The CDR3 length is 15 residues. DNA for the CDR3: TGTGCCATCAAAGGTGGAGGGGGTCTCTCCTACGAGCAGTACTTC. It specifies CAIKGGGGLSYEQYF.

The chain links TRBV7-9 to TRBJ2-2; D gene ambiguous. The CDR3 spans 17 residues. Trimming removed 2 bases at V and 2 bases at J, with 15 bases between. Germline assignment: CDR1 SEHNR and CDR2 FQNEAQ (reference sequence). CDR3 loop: CASSLFLAPFNTGELFF. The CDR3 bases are TGTGCCAGCAGCTTATTCCTCGCCCCTTTTAACACCGGGGAGCTGTTTTTT.

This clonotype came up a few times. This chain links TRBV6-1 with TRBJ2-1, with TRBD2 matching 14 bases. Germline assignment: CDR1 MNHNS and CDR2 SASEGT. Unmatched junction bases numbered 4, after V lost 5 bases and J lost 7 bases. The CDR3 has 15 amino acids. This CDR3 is CASSIGTSGSNEQFF. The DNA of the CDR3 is TGTGCCAGCAGTATTGGGACTAGCGGGAGTAATGAGCAGTTCTTC.

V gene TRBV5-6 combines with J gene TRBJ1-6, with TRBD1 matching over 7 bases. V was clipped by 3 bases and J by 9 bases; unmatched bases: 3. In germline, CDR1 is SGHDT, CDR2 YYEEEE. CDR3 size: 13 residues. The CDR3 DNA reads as TGTGCCAGCAGCTCAGGGGGGTTTTCACCCCTCCACTTT. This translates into CASSSGGFSPLHF.

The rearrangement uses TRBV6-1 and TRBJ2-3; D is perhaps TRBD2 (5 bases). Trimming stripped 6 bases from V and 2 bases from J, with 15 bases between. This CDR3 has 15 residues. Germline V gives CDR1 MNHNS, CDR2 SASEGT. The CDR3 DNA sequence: TGTGCCAGCAGCCAGAGGGATCTTCCCACAGATACGCAGTATTTT. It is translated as CASSQRDLPTDTQYF.

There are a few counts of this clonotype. CDR3 bases: TGTGCCAGCAGCTTAGCGGCGGGAGTAACTAATGAGCAGTTCTTC. It codes for CASSLAAGVTNEQFF. The V and J genes are TRBV11-3 and TRBJ2-1; 7 nucleotides line up with TRBD2. Germline V gene data show CDR1 as SGHNT and CDR2 as YENEEA. The CDR3 consists of 15 residues. V trimming: 1 base; J trimming: 7 bases; junction bases outside the gene matches: 7.

The CDR3 spells CAIGPGQRGLLETQYF. CDR3 nucleotide sequence: TGTGCCATCGGCCCCGGGCAGCGGGGCCTTCTCGAGACCCAGTACTTC. The V call is TRBV5-6, the J call TRBJ2-5, with 7 bases fitting TRBD2. The germline gives CDR1 SGHDT, CDR2 YYEEEE. The V and J ends lost 9 bases and 5 bases, in that order; junction bases with no gene match: 19. CDR3 size: 16 residues.